This T cell receptor beta chain was observed in a study of T cell responses to AZD1222 COVID-19 vaccine. Trimming cost V 4 bases and J 8 bases; bases outside gene matches: 7. The CDR3 is 14 residues long. Germline CDR1 SGHTA, CDR2 FQGNSA. Profiled with immunoSEQ multiplex PCR; TCRdb holds only in-frame clones, not every one. The sample has about 120,000 clones; about 83% are singletons. The clonotype was recovered from an adult in good health. The specimen was peripheral blood, collected on day 0 of AZD1222 vaccination. The rearrangement joins TRBV7-2 to TRBJ2-1, with TRBD2 identical over 8 bases. The CDR3 here is CASSYGGVSDEQFF. The CDR3 DNA follows: TGTGCCAGCAGCTACGGGGGGGTCAGCGATGAGCAGTTCTTC.